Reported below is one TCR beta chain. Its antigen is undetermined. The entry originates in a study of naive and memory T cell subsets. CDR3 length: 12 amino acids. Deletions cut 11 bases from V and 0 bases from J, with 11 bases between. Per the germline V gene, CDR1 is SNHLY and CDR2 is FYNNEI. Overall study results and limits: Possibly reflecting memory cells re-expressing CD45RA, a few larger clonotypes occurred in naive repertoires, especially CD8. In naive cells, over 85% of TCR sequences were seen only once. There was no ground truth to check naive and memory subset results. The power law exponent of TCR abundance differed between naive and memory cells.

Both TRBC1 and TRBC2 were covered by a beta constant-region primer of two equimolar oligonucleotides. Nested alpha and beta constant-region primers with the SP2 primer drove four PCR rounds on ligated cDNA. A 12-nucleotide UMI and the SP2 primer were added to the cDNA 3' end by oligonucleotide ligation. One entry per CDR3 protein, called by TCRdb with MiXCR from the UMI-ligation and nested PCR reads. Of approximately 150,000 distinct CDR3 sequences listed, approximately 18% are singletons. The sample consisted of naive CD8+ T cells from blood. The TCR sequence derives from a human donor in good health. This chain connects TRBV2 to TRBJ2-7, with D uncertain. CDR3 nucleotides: TGTGCCTGCGGTGCCTACTCCTACGAGCAGTACTTC. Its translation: CACGAYSYEQYF.